Below are 15 T cell receptor beta chains sequenced from a single sample in a study of technical replicates of blood from a few donors. Assay used: immunoSEQ multiplex PCR; TCRdb lists only in-frame clones, some missing. This table holds over 60,000 clones, about 92% found once. Sequencing was carried out using T cells isolated from PBMCs. These receptors came from a human donor in good health.

V usage is TRBV7-9 and J usage is TRBJ2-7; no reliable D call. Germline V gene data show CDR1 as SEHNR and CDR2 as FQNEAQ (reference sequence). Trimming stripped 5 bases from V and 1 base from J, with 15 bases between. This CDR3 has 15 amino acids. The chain's CDR3 is CASSARMTRSYEQYF. CDR3 DNA sequence: TGTGCCAGCAGCGCCCGAATGACACGGTCCTACGAGCAGTACTTC. Full variable domain (rest looked up from reference TRBV7-9 and TRBJ2-7): DTGVSQNPRHKITKRGQNVTFRCDPISEHNRLYWYRQTLGQGPEFLTYFQNEAQLEKSRLLSDRFSAERPKGSFSTLEIQRTEQGDSAMYLCASSARMTRSYEQYFGPGTRLTVT.

This chain uses TRBV28 with TRBJ2-7; TRBD1 aligns across 8 bases. After removal of 5 bases from V and 9 bases from J, the junction contained 15 bases not matched to a gene. Germline values: CDR1 MDHEN, CDR2 SYDVKM. The CDR3 consists of 15 residues. In DNA form, the CDR3 reads TGTGCCAGCAGTCCGCTACTCAGGGGGCAGTTTGGGCAGTACTTC. Its translation: CASSPLLRGQFGQYF.

Here the CDR3 reads CASSSHTGANEQYF. The DNA of the CDR3 is TGTGCCAGCAGTTCCCACACAGGGGCGAACGAGCAGTACTTC. The rearrangement uses TRBV28 and TRBJ2-7; 7 nucleotides align to TRBD1. V gave up 4 bases and J gave up 5 bases; unmatched junction bases: 8. The CDR3 covers 14 residues. CDR1 is MDHEN, CDR2 SYDVKM, per germline. Full variable domain (rest looked up from reference TRBV28 and TRBJ2-7): DVKVTQSSRYLVKRTGEKVFLECVQDMDHENMFWYRQDPGLGLRLIYFSYDVKMKEKGDIPEGYSVSREKKERFSLILESASTNQTSMYLCASSSHTGANEQYFGPGTRLTVT.

The chain has TRBV10-3 and TRBJ1-5, with 8 bases identical to TRBD1. V trimming: 5 bases; J trimming: 3 bases; junction bases outside the gene matches: 3. CDR1 is ENHRY and CDR2 is SYGVKD in the germline V gene. The CDR3 consists of 14 residues. CDR3 in DNA: TGTGCCATCAGTAAGGGACAGGACAATCAGCCCCAGCATTTT. As protein: CAISKGQDNQPQHF.

The chain recombines TRBV15 with TRBJ1-2; no definite D call. V shed 0 bases and J shed 0 bases, with 11 bases lying between them. In germline, CDR1 is LNHNV, CDR2 YYDKDF (reference sequence). The CDR3 loop spans 16 amino acids. CDR3 amino acids: CATSRERARTNYGYTF. The CDR3 nucleotides are TGTGCCACCAGCAGAGAGAGGGCAAGAACTAACTATGGCTACACCTTC.

This chain connects TRBV9 to TRBJ2-7; the D is unclear. V shed 0 bases and J shed 5 bases, with 15 bases lying between them. This CDR3 is 15 amino acids long. CDR1 is SGDLS, CDR2 YYNGEE, per germline. The CDR3 sequence: CASSVDLGKGNEQYF. The DNA for the CDR3 is TGTGCCAGCAGCGTAGATCTAGGAAAAGGAAACGAGCAGTACTTC.

The chain is built from TRBV6-1 and TRBJ2-6, with TRBD1 as a possible D gene (6 bases). The CDR3 consists of 14 residues. The ends were cut back, 3 bases at V and 4 bases at J, with 7 bases in the middle. Germline CDR1 and CDR2: MNHNS and SASEGT. The CDR3 reads CASSEGAGANVLTF. The CDR3 region has the DNA TGTGCCAGCAGTGAGGGGGCCGGGGCCAACGTCCTGACTTTC.

This clone was counted a single time. This chain connects TRBV7-8 to TRBJ1-6; no reliable D call. The CDR3 spans 16 residues. CDR1 and CDR2 from the germline V gene are SGHVS and FQNEAQ. With 2 bases removed from V and 4 bases from J, the gap between germline ends came to 12 bases. This chain's CDR3 is CASSLLEGVYNSPLHF. The CDR3, as DNA: TGTGCCAGCAGCTTATTGGAGGGAGTTTATAATTCACCCCTCCACTTT.

The V gene is TRBV5-1, the J gene TRBJ2-3; D possibly corresponds to TRBD2 (6 bases). The CDR3 has 15 residues. Trimming pared 5 bases from V and 0 bases from J, leaving 13 bases between. The V gene's germline CDR1 is SGHRS and CDR2 YFSETQ. CDR3 DNA sequence: TGCGCCAGCAGTAGCGGTCCTGAGAGCACAGATACGCAGTATTTT. This codes for CASSSGPESTDTQYF. Combining the CDR3 with reference TRBV5-1 and TRBJ2-3 gives the whole variable domain KAGVTQTPRYLIKTRGQQVTLSCSPISGHRSVSWYQQTPGQGLQFLFEYFSETQRNKGNFPGRFSGRQFSNSRSEMNVSTLELGDSALYLCASSSGPESTDTQYFGPGTRLTVL.

The CDR3 spells CASSLRAQGVPSGNTIYF. The CDR3 nucleotides read TGTGCCAGCAGCTTACGCGCCCAGGGCGTCCCCTCTGGAAACACCATATATTTT. The chain recombines TRBV7-8 with TRBJ1-3, with D possibly being TRBD1 (5 bases). The CDR3 extends over 18 amino acids. Trimming took off 2 bases at V and 0 bases at J, with 17 bases between the two ends. CDR1 SGHVS and CDR2 FQNEAQ come from the germline V gene.

The rearrangement links TRBV11-1 to TRBJ2-7, with D hard to call. CDR1 is SGHAT, CDR2 FQDESV, per germline (reference sequence). The V end lost 5 bases, the J end lost 3 bases, and 5 bases lay between the germline ends. The CDR3 extends over 11 amino acids. The chain's CDR3 is CASSANYEQYF. The CDR3 DNA reads TGTGCCAGCAGCGCTAACTACGAGCAGTACTTC.

J is TRBJ2-3 and V is TRBV6-4; 8 bases match TRBD1. The ends lost 4 bases at V and 4 bases at J; junction bases unmatched: 7. CDR3 size: 15 residues. The germline CDR1 and CDR2 sequences are MRHNA and SNTAGT. CDR3 sequence reads: CASSVDRGVSDTQYF. DNA for the CDR3: TGTGCCAGCAGTGTCGACAGGGGAGTGTCAGATACGCAGTATTTT.

Written as DNA, the CDR3 is TGTGCCAGCAGTTTACGGGGAATCCCCCAAGAGACCCAGTACTTC. It translates to CASSLRGIPQETQYF. The chain carries TRBV28 and TRBJ2-5, with D perhaps matching TRBD2 (5 bases). Germline values: CDR1 MDHEN, CDR2 SYDVKM. This CDR3 comprises 15 residues. The V end lost 2 bases, the J end lost 1 base, and 11 bases lay between the germline ends.

The CDR3 reads CASGTGGSNTIYF. The CDR3 DNA reads TGTGCCAGCGGGACAGGGGGGTCAAACACCATATATTTT. J is TRBJ1-3 and V is TRBV6-1; 11 bases fit TRBD1. The junction had 3 bases not matched to a gene; V was cut back by 8 bases and J by 6 bases. CDR3 size: 13 residues. The germline V gene has CDR1 MNHNS and CDR2 SASEGT.

With respect to this clone: Other DNA sequences in this specimen translate into the identical CDR3. The CDR3 DNA follows: TGTGCCAGCAGTCCAGGAGGTCCCTACGAGCAGTACTTC. As protein: CASSPGGPYEQYF. V is TRBV27 and J is TRBJ2-7; D is perhaps TRBD2 (5 bases). The germline CDR1 and CDR2 sequences are MNHEY and SMNVEV (reference sequence). With 5 bases removed from V and 2 bases from J, the gap between germline ends came to 10 bases. The CDR3 length is 13 residues.